Presented here are 27 T cell receptor beta chains from one specimen sequenced in a study of T cells in Graves' hyperthyroidism and ophthalmopathy. Amplified regions were TCR beta CDR3 sequences from RNA transcripts. HTBI primers were employed in a first-round RT-PCR of the TCR CDR3. TCRdb recomputed calls from the multiplex PCR reads with MiXCR, one row per CDR3 protein. The table shows around 700,000 distinct CDR3 sequences, with about 17% occurring only once. Sequenced sample: blood. Every receptor here comes from a woman aged 45 to 65 with Graves' hyperthyroidism that later progressed to Graves' ophthalmopathy.

The chain carries TRBV18 and TRBJ2-1; maybe TRBD2 (6 bases). Between the trimmed V and J ends, which lost 3 bases and 9 bases, there was a span of 12 bases. This CDR3 region has 13 residues. Germline V lookup: CDR1 KGHSH, CDR2 LQKENI. Here the CDR3 reads CASSPTPGSEQFF. The CDR3 DNA reads TGTGCCAGCTCACCCACACCCGGGAGTGAGCAGTTCTTC.

The rearrangement links TRBV7-8 to TRBJ1-4; the D is unclear. CDR1 SGHVS and CDR2 FQNEAQ come from the germline V gene. This CDR3 has 16 amino acids. V was cut by 2 bases and J by 3 bases, with 13 bases left in between. The CDR3 loop reads CASSLPRVVSNEKLFF. The CDR3 bases are TGTGCCAGCAGCTTACCTAGGGTCGTGTCTAATGAAAAACTGTTTTTT. Full variable domain (rest looked up from reference TRBV7-8 and TRBJ1-4): GAGVSQSPRYKVAKRGQDVALRCDPISGHVSLFWYQQALGQGPEFLTYFQNEAQLDKSGLPSDRFFAERPEGSVSTLKIQRTQQEDSAVYLCASSLPRVVSNEKLFFGSGTQLSVL.

About this clonotype: With a much larger clone just one base away, this may be a read error. The chain's CDR3 is CTWSVNQETQYF. The CDR3 coding sequence is TGTACCTGGAGTGTAAACCAAGAGACCCAGTACTTC. This chain connects TRBV30 to TRBJ2-5; D not resolved. This CDR3 contains 12 residues. CDR1 is GTSNPN, CDR2 SVGIG, per germline (reference sequence).

V usage is TRBV20-1 and J usage is TRBJ1-2; D remains ambiguous. V was clipped by 2 bases and J by 0 bases, with 7 bases between them. Germline values: CDR1 DFQATT, CDR2 SNEGSKA (reference sequence). The CDR3 has 13 amino acids. Written as DNA, the CDR3 is TGCAGTGCTAGACTGGTAGCTAACTATGGCTACACCTTC. Its protein product is CSARLVANYGYTF.

The chain links TRBV9 to TRBJ2-1; 8 nucleotides agree with TRBD2. V gave up 0 bases and J gave up 0 bases; unmatched junction bases: 2. The CDR3 is made up of 16 amino acids. The germline V gene has CDR1 SGDLS and CDR2 YYNGEE. DNA for the CDR3: TGTGCCAGCAGCGTAGGCGGGGGGCCCTCCTACAATGAGCAGTTCTTC. As protein: CASSVGGGPSYNEQFF.

This clonotype was detected a few times. The chain links TRBV19 to TRBJ1-2, with D maybe TRBD1 (5 bases). V was cut by 10 bases and J by 0 bases, with 18 bases left in between. From germline, CDR1 is LNHDA and CDR2 SQIVND (reference sequence). The CDR3 runs 15 residues. The CDR3 spells CANSGQGGANYGYTF. The DNA for the CDR3 is TGTGCCAATTCGGGGCAGGGAGGAGCTAACTATGGCTACACCTTC.

The genes are TRBV29-1 and TRBJ2-1, with 10 bases identical to TRBD1. The CDR3 is 14 residues long. Germline V gene sequence: CDR1 SQVTM, CDR2 ANQGSEA. V was clipped by 8 bases and J by 8 bases; unmatched bases: 12. CDR3 nucleotide sequence: TGCAGCCTACAAGGACAGGGGGTTAGCTATGAGCAGTTCTTC. It translates to CSLQGQGVSYEQFF.

The chain couples TRBV7-9 to TRBJ1-1; tentative D call: TRBD1 (5 bases). The length of the CDR3 is 12 residues. CDR1 SEHNR and CDR2 FQNEAQ come from the germline V gene (reference sequence). With 4 bases removed from V and 7 bases from J, the gap between germline ends came to 10 bases. The CDR3 loop reads CASSSGHREAFF. The CDR3 DNA reads as TGTGCCAGCAGCTCCGGACACCGTGAAGCTTTCTTT.

Many counts were recorded for this clonotype. The chain joins TRBV27 to TRBJ1-1; unclear D gene. The CDR3 loop spans 12 amino acids. Looked up from germline, CDR1 is MNHEY and CDR2 is SMNVEV (reference sequence). V dropped 5 bases and J dropped 3 bases, with 7 bases sitting between them. The DNA for the CDR3 is TGTGCCAGCAGTACACGGTACACTGAAGCTTTCTTT. It yields the protein CASSTRYTEAFF.

V usage is TRBV5-6 and J usage is TRBJ2-1; 7 nucleotides agree with TRBD2. This CDR3 spans 12 amino acids. Germline V gene data show CDR1 as SGHDT and CDR2 as YYEEEE. Trimming cost V 0 bases and J 12 bases; bases outside gene matches: 3. This chain's CDR3 is CASSLGGGLQFF. CDR3 nucleotide sequence: TGTGCCAGCAGCTTGGGGGGGGGATTGCAGTTCTTC.

Ten or more counts support this clonotype. V and J are TRBV12-3 or TRBV12-4 and TRBJ1-3; D is possibly TRBD1 (5 bases). The CDR3 has 14 residues. The V end was cut by 5 bases, the J end by 2 bases, with 10 bases between. CDR3 coding DNA: TGTGCCAGCAGTCCCCCAGGGCCTGGAAACACCATATATTTT. Its protein is CASSPPGPGNTIYF.

This clonotype showed up many times. V and J are TRBV20-1 and TRBJ1-6; 7 bases match TRBD1. CDR1 and CDR2 from the germline V gene are DFQATT and SNEGSKA (reference sequence). Trimming removed 4 bases from V and 5 bases from J; junction bases left unmatched: 5. The CDR3 has 14 residues. The CDR3 nucleotides read TGCAGTGCTAACCACAGGGGCAATAATTCACCCCTCCACTTT. Amino acid sequence: CSANHRGNNSPLHF.

This clonotype has a handful of counts. Since a much larger clone is just one base distant, this may be a read error. CDR3 loop: CASKGLAGVLGTDTQYF. The CDR3 DNA is TGTGCCAGCAAGGGACTAGCGGGGGTATTGGGCACAGATACGCAGTATTTT. The chain is built from TRBV2 and TRBJ2-3; 14 nucleotides align to TRBD2. Germline V gene lookup returns CDR1 SNHLY and CDR2 FYNNEI. With 7 bases clipped from V and 1 base from J, the junction kept 7 bases outside the gene matches. The CDR3 has 17 amino acids.

This clonotype was recorded at least ten times. The rearrangement links TRBV12-3 or TRBV12-4 to TRBJ2-7, with 10 bases matching TRBD1. V was clipped by 0 bases and J by 5 bases; unmatched bases: 7. The CDR3 spans 16 residues. CDR3 DNA sequence: TGTGCCAGCAGTTTAGCGTATGACAGGGGGCGGCACGAGCAGTACTTC. This codes for CASSLAYDRGRHEQYF.

The CDR3 is CASSEQVLAGLYEQYF. Here the CDR3 DNA reads TGCGCCAGCAGTGAGCAGGTACTAGCGGGATTATACGAGCAGTACTTC. The chain links TRBV10-2 to TRBJ2-7, with 10 bases lining up with TRBD2. The CDR3 is 16 residues long. From germline, CDR1 is WSHSY and CDR2 SAAADI. V lost 2 bases and J lost 4; bases outside the gene matches: 8.

The CDR3 region is CSAKIQMGYSPLHF. In nucleotides, the CDR3 is TGCAGTGCTAAAATTCAGATGGGCTATTCACCCCTCCACTTT. The chain recombines TRBV20-1 with TRBJ1-6, with D unresolved. Trimming cost V 4 bases and J 8 bases, with 15 bases left between them. CDR3 length: 14 amino acids. CDR1 is DFQATT and CDR2 is SNEGSKA in the germline V gene (reference sequence).

The chain employs TRBV7-9 and TRBJ2-7; D uncertain. V lost 5 bases and J 0 bases, leaving 14 bases between the germline ends. Germline V gene lookup returns CDR1 SEHNR and CDR2 FQNEAQ (reference sequence). This CDR3 comprises 15 residues. This chain's CDR3 is CASSHNSGSSYEQYF. The CDR3 nucleotides read TGTGCCAGCAGCCATAATTCGGGCAGCTCCTACGAGCAGTACTTC. The whole variable domain, filled in from reference TRBV7-9 and TRBJ2-7, reads DTGVSQNPRHKITKRGQNVTFRCDPISEHNRLYWYRQTLGQGPEFLTYFQNEAQLEKSRLLSDRFSAERPKGSFSTLEIQRTEQGDSAMYLCASSHNSGSSYEQYFGPGTRLTVT.

This clonotype was recorded a few times. The chain links TRBV29-1 to TRBJ1-1, with a tentative D call TRBD1 (5 bases). The CDR3 has 12 amino acids. The V and J ends lost 5 bases and 7 bases respectively, with 14 bases between them. The germline gives CDR1 SQVTM, CDR2 ANQGSEA. The CDR3 nucleotides read TGCAGCGTTCTTCTGTGGGGCAATGAAGCTTTCTTT. Translated: CSVLLWGNEAFF.

There are many counts of this clonotype. The rearrangement joins TRBV7-2 to TRBJ1-1; perhaps TRBD1 as D (5 bases). Germline assignment: CDR1 SGHTA and CDR2 FQGNSA. The CDR3 has 14 amino acids. The V and J ends lost 2 bases and 6 bases respectively, with 13 bases between them. The CDR3 DNA follows: TGTGCCAGCAGCTTATTCGGGGGGGTGGCTGAAGCTTTCTTT. Its translation: CASSLFGGVAEAFF. Looking up the rest from reference TRBV7-2 and TRBJ1-1 gives the full variable domain: GAGVSQSPSNKVTEKGKDVELRCDPISGHTALYWYRQSLGQGLEFLIYFQGNSAPDKSGLPSDRFSAERTGGSVSTLTIQRTQQEDSAVYLCASSLFGGVAEAFFGQGTRLTVV.

This clonotype has just a few counts. DNA of the CDR3: TGTGCCAGTAGTCAGTCCCTTGGCAAGGGCACCTACGAGCAGTACTTC. It translates to CASSQSLGKGTYEQYF. The rearrangement links TRBV19 to TRBJ2-7; D is ambiguous. There are 16 residues in the CDR3. Germline values: CDR1 LNHDA, CDR2 SQIVND (reference sequence). The ends were cut back, 5 bases at V and 2 bases at J, with 19 bases in the middle.

This clonotype was observed at least ten times. The V call is TRBV12-3 or TRBV12-4, the J call TRBJ2-1; D is possibly TRBD1 (7 bases). V lost 5 bases and J 1 base, leaving 18 bases between the germline ends. This CDR3 is 17 amino acids long. This CDR3 reads CASSPRGASQSYNEQFF. The CDR3 DNA is TGTGCCAGCAGTCCCAGGGGGGCAAGTCAGTCCTACAATGAGCAGTTCTTC.

Many counts were recorded for this clonotype. This sequence joins TRBV10-3 and TRBJ1-2, with 9 positions matching TRBD1. Trimming took 4 bases from V and 6 from J; bases not matched to a gene: 9. CDR1 ENHRY and CDR2 SYGVKD come from the germline V gene. The CDR3 is 15 residues long. CDR3 loop: CAISAGQGSLDGYTF. The DNA for the CDR3 is TGTGCCATCAGTGCAGGACAGGGGTCATTGGATGGCTACACCTTC.

This clonotype was seen many times. J is TRBJ2-7 and V is TRBV11-2; 9 positions match TRBD2. J was trimmed by 6 bases and V by 5 bases; bases with no gene match: 5. The CDR3 contains 13 residues. The germline V gene encodes CDR1 SGHAT and CDR2 FQNNGV. The CDR3 here is CASSLILAGEQYF. The CDR3 DNA follows: TGTGCCAGCAGCCTAATACTAGCGGGCGAGCAGTACTTC.

There are many counts of this clonotype. V and J are TRBV7-6 and TRBJ2-5; no reliable D call. The ends were cut back, 2 bases at V and 4 bases at J, with 20 bases in the middle. In germline, CDR1 is SGHVS, CDR2 FNYEAQ. The CDR3 runs to 17 residues. DNA of the CDR3: TGTGCCAGCAGCTTAATCGGGCCCAGCCACCTATCAGAGACCCAGTACTTC. It specifies CASSLIGPSHLSETQYF.

The V and J genes are TRBV7-8 and TRBJ1-1; possibly TRBD1 for D (6 bases). The V gene's germline CDR1 is SGHVS and CDR2 FQNEAQ. Trimming shortened V by 5 bases and J by 1 base, and 11 bases separated the two germline ends. The CDR3 totals 14 residues. CDR3 sequence (DNA): TGTGCCAGCAGCGTGGACAGACAGAACACTGAAGCTTTCTTT. Amino acids: CASSVDRQNTEAFF.

In this sample, this clonotype turned up a few times. The genes are TRBV5-1 and TRBJ1-3, with 7 bases that match TRBD1. V dropped 4 bases and J dropped 0; count of bases not matched to a gene: 4. The CDR3 runs 15 residues. CDR1 SGHRS and CDR2 YFSETQ come from the germline V gene. This CDR3 is CASSRDRTSGNTIYF. CDR3 nucleotides: TGCGCCAGCAGCCGGGACAGAACCTCTGGAAACACCATATATTTT.

V is TRBV20-1 and J is TRBJ1-2; TRBD1 agrees at 9 bases. The V gene end was trimmed by 7 bases and the J gene end by 4 bases; junction bases not matched to a gene: 4. Germline V gene data show CDR1 as DFQATT and CDR2 as SNEGSKA (reference sequence). The CDR3 has 12 residues. CDR3 bases: TGCAGTGGGCCGGGACAGGGCTATGGCTACACCTTC. Its translation is CSGPGQGYGYTF.